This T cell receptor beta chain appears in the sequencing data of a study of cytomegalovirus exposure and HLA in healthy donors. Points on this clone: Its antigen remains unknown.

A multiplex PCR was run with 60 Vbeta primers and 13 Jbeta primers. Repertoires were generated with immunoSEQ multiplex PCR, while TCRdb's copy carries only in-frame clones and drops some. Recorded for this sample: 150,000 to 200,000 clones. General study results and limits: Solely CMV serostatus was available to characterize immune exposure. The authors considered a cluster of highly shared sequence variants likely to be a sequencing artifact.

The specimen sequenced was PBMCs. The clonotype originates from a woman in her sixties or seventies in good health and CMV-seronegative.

As DNA, the CDR3 is TGTGCCACCACAGACAGGGGGTTAGGAAACACCATATATTTT. As protein: CATTDRGLGNTIYF. The genes are TRBV2 and TRBJ1-3, with 9 bases that match TRBD1. The ends lost 10 bases at V and 4 bases at J; junction bases unmatched: 8. Germline V CDR1 and CDR2: SNHLY, FYNNEI. The CDR3 has 14 amino acids.